A selection of T cell receptor beta chains follows, all from one sample in a study of cytomegalovirus exposure and HLA in healthy donors. Produced via immunoSEQ multiplex PCR; TCRdb's table is partial and in-frame only. The sample includes about 160,000 clones, 75% to 90% of them seen just once. Input material: PBMCs. These receptor sequences come from a male donor in good health and CMV-seropositive. The CDR3 runs from the conserved cysteine through the conserved F or W. Each record gives: V gene, D gene, J gene, CDR3 length, clone size, CDR3 protein, CDR3 DNA. The D gene is left open where the match is weak. Size is omitted from some rows. Given values are once, few, many or a class for expanded clones.

TRBV18,TRBD2,TRBJ2-5,17,few,CASSPPGGTSSKETQYF,TGTGCCAGCTCACCACCCGGCGGGACTAGCTCAAAGGAGACCCAGTACTTC
TRBV7-9,-,TRBJ1-5,14,few,CASSLAPPGQPQHF,TGTGCCAGCAGCTTAGCGCCTCCAGGACAGCCCCAGCATTTT
TRBV30,TRBD2,TRBJ2-7,16,-,CAWSVGQREMPYEQYF,TGTGCCTGGAGTGTAGGGCAGCGGGAGATGCCCTACGAGCAGTACTTC
TRBV6-5,-,TRBJ2-3,13,-,CASCHRVTDTQYF,TGTGCCAGCTGCCACAGGGTAACAGATACGCAGTATTTT
TRBV27,TRBD2,TRBJ2-1,15,-,CASSLTSGRWNEQFF,TGTGCCAGCAGTTTAACTAGCGGGAGGTGGAATGAGCAGTTCTTC
TRBV5-1,-,TRBJ2-7,14,-,CASSASGGSYEQYF,TGCGCCAGCAGCGCATCAGGGGGGTCCTACGAGCAGTACTTC
TRBV6-5,TRBD1,TRBJ1-2,12,-,CASSTTGVGYTF,TGTGCCAGCAGTACCACAGGGGTCGGCTACACCTTC
TRBV2,-,TRBJ1-6,15,-,CASTEVGQHNSPLHF,TGTGCCAGCACGGAAGTGGGACAACATAATTCACCCCTCCACTTT
TRBV19,TRBD2,TRBJ2-1,17,-,CASSKKGLAVTYNEQFF,TGTGCCAGTAGCAAAAAGGGACTAGCAGTTACCTACAATGAGCAGTTCTTC
TRBV27,-,TRBJ2-7,15,-,CASSFYGTGNYEQYF,TGTGCCAGCAGTTTCTATGGGACTGGGAACTACGAGCAGTACTTC
TRBV6-4,TRBD2,TRBJ2-2,17,-,CASSASGRAPNTGELFF,TGTGCCAGCAGCGCTAGCGGGAGGGCCCCGAACACCGGGGAGCTGTTTTTT
TRBV30,-,TRBJ2-7,13,-,CAHDAGRAYEQYF,TGTGCCCATGATGCAGGGCGAGCCTACGAGCAGTACTTC
TRBV27,TRBD1,TRBJ1-6,15,-,CASSGGTGTGSPLHF,TGTGCCAGCAGTGGGGGGACAGGGACTGGTTCACCCCTCCACTTT
TRBV9,-,TRBJ2-7,14,once,CASSVEQASYEQYF,TGTGCCAGCAGCGTAGAACAGGCCTCCTACGAGCAGTACTTC
TRBV6-5,-,TRBJ1-1,13,-,CASREGAPTEAFF,TGTGCCAGCAGAGAAGGGGCCCCCACTGAAGCTTTCTTT
TRBV9,TRBD2,TRBJ2-1,15,-,CASSVGNSGKNEQFF,TGTGCCAGCAGCGTAGGGAATAGCGGGAAAAATGAGCAGTTCTTC
TRBV19,TRBD2,TRBJ2-5,15,once,CASSIGLAVQETQYF,TGTGCCAGTAGTATAGGACTAGCGGTACAAGAGACCCAGTACTTC
TRBV5-4,TRBD1,TRBJ2-7,16,-,CASSPIGDRVNYEQYF,TGTGCCAGCAGTCCGATCGGGGACAGGGTAAACTACGAGCAGTACTTC
TRBV29-1,-,TRBJ1-2,13,-,CSTEQETGYGYTF,TGCAGCACAGAACAGGAAACTGGCTATGGCTACACCTTC
TRBV6-4,TRBD2,TRBJ2-7,14,-,CASSARGGSYEQYF,TGTGCCAGCAGCGCCCGGGGGGGGTCCTACGAGCAGTACTTC
TRBV5-1,-,TRBJ2-1,16,-,CASSLAGRVAYNEQFF,TGCGCCAGCAGCTTGGCAGGCAGGGTGGCCTACAATGAGCAGTTCTTC
TRBV27,-,TRBJ1-1,15,few,CASSLSPTGNTEAFF,TGTGCCAGCAGTTTATCCCCGACAGGGAACACTGAAGCTTTCTTT
TRBV5-4,TRBD2,TRBJ2-1,16,once,CASSQSSGGAYNEQFF,TGTGCCAGCAGCCAATCTAGCGGAGGGGCCTACAATGAGCAGTTCTTC
TRBV7-2,-,TRBJ2-1,12,-,CASSLITVKQFF,TGTGCCAGCAGCCTAATTACGGTGAAACAGTTCTTC
TRBV9,TRBD1,TRBJ2-7,15,few,CASSVGGQGAYEQYF,TGTGCCAGCAGCGTAGGTGGACAGGGGGCCTACGAGCAGTACTTC
TRBV30,TRBD2,TRBJ2-1,15,-,CAWSVGGRTYNEQFF,TGTGCCTGGAGTGTGGGCGGGAGGACCTACAATGAGCAGTTCTTC
TRBV5-6,-,TRBJ1-5,15,-,CASSRIGGDNQPQHF,TGTGCCAGCAGCCGGATCGGGGGGGACAATCAGCCCCAGCATTTT
TRBV4-2,-,TRBJ2-6,15,-,CASSQDLEGANVLTF,TGTGCCAGCAGCCAAGATTTGGAGGGGGCCAACGTCCTGACTTTC
TRBV19,-,TRBJ2-7,15,medium-sized,CASSIGRGSFYEQYF,TGTGCCAGTAGTATAGGGAGGGGTTCCTTCTACGAGCAGTACTTC
TRBV5-4,TRBD1,TRBJ1-2,15,-,CASSSPGTGKYGYTF,TGTGCCAGCAGCTCCCCCGGGACAGGGAAATATGGCTACACCTTC
TRBV5-5,TRBD1,TRBJ2-7,16,-,CASSSFGAGGPYEQYF,TGTGCCAGCAGCTCTTTTGGGGCAGGGGGCCCCTACGAGCAGTACTTC
TRBV6-5,TRBD1,TRBJ1-6,13,-,CASTDRVYSPLHF,TGTGCCAGCACGGACAGGGTGTATTCACCCCTCCACTTT